The sequence of this T cell receptor beta chain was determined in a study of T cells in Graves' hyperthyroidism and ophthalmopathy. The CDR3 regions of TCR beta were amplified from RNA transcripts. A first-round RT-PCR of the TCR CDR3 used the HTBI primer set. TCRdb processed the multiplex PCR reads anew with MiXCR; each CDR3 protein has one entry. The sample carries approximately 600,000 distinct CDR3 sequences, approximately 15% recorded once. PBMCs came from more than 8.5 ml fresh peripheral blood. Trimming cost V 4 bases and J 4 bases, with 18 bases left between them. Germline loops: CDR1 LNHDA, CDR2 SQIVND (reference sequence). The length of the CDR3 is 16 residues. Study conclusions and caveats: The blood repertoire included most of the expanded thyroid clonotypes above 0.001. Median prediction lead before ophthalmopathy onset was 6.5 months with the model.

There are a few counts of this clonotype. What it binds is not known. This sequence was found in a woman under 30 with Graves' ophthalmopathy. Sequenced input: blood. The V and J genes are TRBV19 and TRBJ2-3; D possibly corresponds to TRBD2 (6 bases). CDR3: CASSTAGLFESDTQYF. The CDR3 region has the DNA TGTGCCAGTAGTACCGCGGGACTCTTCGAATCAGATACGCAGTATTTT.